This TCR beta chain was recorded in a study of molecular identifiers for immune sequencing clone quantification. Naive CD8 T cells were sorted, and the gate applied was CD8+CD4-CCR7+CD45RA+. This clonotype was observed a handful of times. The antigen remains unidentified. Preparation methods for the bulk TCR libraries were those previously described, with listed TCR primers. MiXCR was run by TCRdb on the PCR reads, yielding one entry per CDR3 protein. This sample carries 490,000 or so distinct CDR3 sequences, over 20% of them seen once, and the ten largest clones take more than 0.8%. Study-wide results and limits: Should identical TCR molecules share a barcode, the sizes of highly expanded clones could be underestimated.

This sequence originates from a human donor in good health. Some libraries in this study had Jurkat cell RNA spiked in. Material for sequencing was naive CD8+ T cells from blood, with Jurkat cell RNA spiked in. As to subset: FACS-sorted CD8+CD4-CCR7+CD45RA+ naive T cells.

CDR3 residues: CASSTGQGADTQYF. In DNA, the CDR3 is TGTGCCAGCAGCACTGGACAGGGGGCAGATACGCAGTATTTT. This sequence joins TRBV6-2 or TRBV6-3 and TRBJ2-3; 10 bases match TRBD1. CDR3 length equals 14 residues. V gave up 6 bases and J gave up 4 bases; unmatched junction bases: 4. Germline CDR1 MNHEY, CDR2 SVGEGT.